The 18 T cell receptor beta chains below all came from one sample that was sequenced in a study of glioma-infiltrating T cells after dendritic cell vaccination. Some clones are missing from TCRdb's copy, which holds only in-frame ones; the method was immunoSEQ multiplex PCR. The sample holds 55,000 to 75,000 clones, approximately 80% seen once. Stated time point: after dendritic cell vaccination, including at tumor progression/relapse. The specimen comprised blood, sampled after dendritic cell vaccination. These receptors were taken from a human donor with glioblastoma.

A few counts support this clone. The chain couples TRBV6-1 to TRBJ1-6, with unresolved D. V lost 0 bases and J lost 3, with 3 bases in between. The CDR3 length is 14 residues. Germline CDR1 and CDR2: MNHNS and SASEGT. CDR3 nucleotide sequence: TGTGCCAGCAGTGAAGCCAACTATAATTCACCCCTCCACTTT. It is translated as CASSEANYNSPLHF.

This sequence joins TRBV5-6 and TRBJ2-6; TRBD1 matches at 9 bases. Germline CDR1 and CDR2: SGHDT and YYEEEE. The V gene end was trimmed by 2 bases and the J gene end by 10 bases; junction bases not matched to a gene: 1. The CDR3 totals 13 residues. The CDR3 bases are TGTGCCAGCAGCTTTGGGACAGGGAACGTCCTGACTTTC. Translation gives CASSFGTGNVLTF.

This chain connects TRBV10-3 to TRBJ1-2; D is uncertain. Trimming removed 3 bases at V and 8 bases at J, with 7 bases between. This CDR3 comprises 11 residues. The germline CDR1 and CDR2 sequences are ENHRY and SYGVKD. CDR3: CAISDGDGYTF. CDR3 nucleotides: TGTGCCATCAGTGACGGAGACGGCTACACCTTC.

This chain connects TRBV5-6 to TRBJ1-2, with 10 bases that match TRBD1. This CDR3 region has 14 residues. CDR1 is SGHDT and CDR2 is YYEEEE in the germline V gene. With 3 bases clipped from V and 8 bases from J, the junction kept 7 bases outside the gene matches. Here the CDR3 reads CASSYSGQGGGYTF. The CDR3 DNA reads as TGTGCCAGCAGCTACTCCGGACAGGGGGGCGGCTACACCTTC.

The DNA for the CDR3 is TGCGCCAGCAGCCAGGGACAAAGCTACAATGAGCAGTTCTTC. Translating gives CASSQGQSYNEQFF. This chain joins TRBV5-1 and TRBJ2-1; tentatively, D is TRBD1 (6 bases). Germline values: CDR1 SGHRS, CDR2 YFSETQ. Trimming left V 4 bases short and J 3 bases short, with 11 bases between. This CDR3 contains 14 residues. The complete variable domain, with remaining parts taken from reference TRBV5-1 and TRBJ2-1, reads KAGVTQTPRYLIKTRGQQVTLSCSPISGHRSVSWYQQTPGQGLQFLFEYFSETQRNKGNFPGRFSGRQFSNSRSEMNVSTLELGDSALYLCASSQGQSYNEQFFGPGTRLTVL.

The gene calls are TRBV30 and TRBJ1-4; 9 bases map to TRBD1. J was trimmed by 6 bases and V by 3 bases; bases with no gene match: 5. The CDR3 loop spans 14 amino acids. The germline gives CDR1 GTSNPN, CDR2 SVGIG (reference sequence). The CDR3: CAWRYRGRDEKLFF. CDR3 sequence (DNA): TGTGCCTGGAGGTACAGGGGGCGCGATGAAAAACTGTTTTTT.

The CDR3 region has the DNA TGTGCCTGGAGGTCGTACAGGGGACTAGCGGGGGACCCTTTATACGAGCAGTACTTC. Protein sequence: CAWRSYRGLAGDPLYEQYF. The chain has TRBV30 and TRBJ2-7; 14 nucleotides match TRBD2. CDR3 size: 19 residues. V was clipped by 3 bases and J by 4 bases; unmatched bases: 17. Germline assignment: CDR1 GTSNPN and CDR2 SVGIG (reference sequence).

The rearrangement joins TRBV5-1 to TRBJ1-2; possibly TRBD1 for D (5 bases). V was clipped by 3 bases and J by 4 bases, with 13 bases between them. The germline V gene encodes CDR1 SGHRS and CDR2 YFSETQ. The CDR3 is 14 amino acids. The CDR3 region has the DNA TGCGCCAGCAGCTCCACGGGGGGATCCTATGGCTACACCTTC. Translation gives CASSSTGGSYGYTF.

This clone appeared once. The chain joins TRBV5-1 to TRBJ2-1; TRBD1 is a possible D gene (5 bases). Germline V lookup: CDR1 SGHRS, CDR2 YFSETQ. Trimming removed 1 base from V and 4 bases from J, with 21 bases in between. This CDR3 comprises 18 residues. Here the CDR3 DNA reads TGCGCCAGCAGCTTGATGGGTGGAAACTTAAAGGGGTACAATGAGCAGTTCTTC. Translated, it gives CASSLMGGNLKGYNEQFF.

As DNA, the CDR3 is TGCGCCAGCAGCTTGCTGAGGACTAGGGGGGAGACCCAGTACTTC. It yields the protein CASSLLRTRGETQYF. V and J are TRBV5-1 and TRBJ2-5; weak D call: TRBD2 (7 bases). CDR3 length: 15 residues. The germline gives CDR1 SGHRS, CDR2 YFSETQ. The ends were cut back, 1 base at V and 5 bases at J, with 15 bases in the middle.

The rearrangement joins TRBV27 to TRBJ2-7; 9 positions agree with TRBD1. The CDR3 loop spans 16 amino acids. Germline V gene sequence: CDR1 MNHEY, CDR2 SMNVEV (reference sequence). Trimming removed 5 bases from V and 2 bases from J; junction bases left unmatched: 10. The CDR3 coding sequence is TGTGCCAGCAGTAAAAGGGGACAGGGCGAAACCTACGAGCAGTACTTC. It encodes CASSKRGQGETYEQYF.

V gene TRBV5-1 combines with J gene TRBJ1-3, with 7 bases matching TRBD1. CDR3 length: 14 amino acids. Germline V gene data show CDR1 as SGHRS and CDR2 as YFSETQ. After removal of 4 bases from V and 2 bases from J, the junction contained 3 bases not matched to a gene. The CDR3 region has the DNA TGCGCCAGCAGCACTACAGGGGCTGGAAACACCATATATTTT. It specifies CASSTTGAGNTIYF.

The chain couples TRBV10-2 to TRBJ2-1, with unresolved D. The CDR3 consists of 15 residues. Germline V lookup: CDR1 WSHSY, CDR2 SAAADI. With 3 bases removed from V and 0 bases from J, the gap between germline ends came to 9 bases. The CDR3 loop reads CASSDRWSSYNEQFF. As DNA, the CDR3 is TGCGCCAGCAGTGATCGGTGGAGCTCCTACAATGAGCAGTTCTTC.

This clone was seen a single time. The chain joins TRBV2 to TRBJ1-6; D gene unclear. CDR1 is SNHLY and CDR2 is FYNNEI in the germline V gene. V lost 1 base and J 9 bases, leaving 10 bases between the germline ends. This CDR3 region has 14 residues. This chain's CDR3 is CASSEGVEGSPLHF. DNA of the CDR3: TGTGCCAGCAGTGAAGGGGTGGAGGGTTCACCCCTCCACTTT.

This chain connects TRBV19 to TRBJ2-7; TRBD1 matches at 9 bases. V lost 3 bases to trimming and J lost 2 bases; unmatched junction nucleotides: 5. From germline, CDR1 is LNHDA and CDR2 SQIVND (reference sequence). The CDR3 is 15 residues long. The CDR3 sequence is CASSMEGQGAYEQYF. CDR3 bases: TGTGCCAGTAGTATGGAGGGACAGGGCGCCTACGAGCAGTACTTC. Combining the CDR3 with reference TRBV19 and TRBJ2-7 gives the whole variable domain DGGITQSPKYLFRKEGQNVTLSCEQNLNHDAMYWYRQDPGQGLRLIYYSQIVNDFQKGDIAEGYSVSREKKESFPLTVTSAQKNPTAFYLCASSMEGQGAYEQYFGPGTRLTVT.

The chain's CDR3 is CSARERTMQHF. CDR3 DNA sequence: TGCAGTGCTAGAGAGAGAACGATGCAGCATTTT. The chain uses TRBV20-1 and TRBJ1-5; D gene uncertain. Deletions cut 0 bases from V and 13 bases from J, with 10 bases between. Germline V gives CDR1 DFQATT, CDR2 SNEGSKA (reference sequence). The CDR3 contains 11 residues.

V gene TRBV5-1 combines with J gene TRBJ1-4, with TRBD1 matching 9 bases. Germline V lookup: CDR1 SGHRS, CDR2 YFSETQ. This CDR3 has 15 residues. Unmatched junction bases numbered 6, after V lost 4 bases and J lost 5 bases. The CDR3 nucleotides are TGCGCCAGCAGCCTCCAGGGGACAGGGAATGAAAAACTGTTTTTT. This encodes CASSLQGTGNEKLFF.

The rearrangement links TRBV30 to TRBJ1-4; unclear D gene. CDR3 length: 13 amino acids. CDR1 is GTSNPN and CDR2 is SVGIG in the germline V gene (reference sequence). The V gene lost 5 bases and the J gene lost 8 bases, with 15 bases spanning the gap. CDR3: CAWSVARGEKLFF. The CDR3 DNA reads TGTGCCTGGTCCGTCGCCCGAGGAGAAAAACTGTTTTTT.